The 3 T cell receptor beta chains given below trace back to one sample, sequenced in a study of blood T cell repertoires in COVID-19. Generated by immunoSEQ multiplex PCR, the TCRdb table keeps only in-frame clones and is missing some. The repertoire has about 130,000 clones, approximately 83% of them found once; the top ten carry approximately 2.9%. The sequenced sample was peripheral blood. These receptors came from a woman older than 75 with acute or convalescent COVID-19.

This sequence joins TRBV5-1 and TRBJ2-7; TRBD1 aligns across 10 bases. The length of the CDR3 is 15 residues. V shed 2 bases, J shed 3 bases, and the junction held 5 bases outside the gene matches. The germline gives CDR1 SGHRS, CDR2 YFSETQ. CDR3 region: CASSFPGQGFYEQYF. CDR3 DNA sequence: TGCGCCAGCAGCTTCCCGGGACAGGGGTTCTACGAGCAGTACTTC.

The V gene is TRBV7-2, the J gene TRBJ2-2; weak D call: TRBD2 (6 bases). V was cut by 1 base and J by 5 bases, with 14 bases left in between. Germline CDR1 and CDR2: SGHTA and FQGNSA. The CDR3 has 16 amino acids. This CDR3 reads CASSLDPRELTGELFF. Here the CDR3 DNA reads TGTGCCAGCAGCTTAGATCCCCGGGAGCTTACCGGGGAGCTGTTTTTT.

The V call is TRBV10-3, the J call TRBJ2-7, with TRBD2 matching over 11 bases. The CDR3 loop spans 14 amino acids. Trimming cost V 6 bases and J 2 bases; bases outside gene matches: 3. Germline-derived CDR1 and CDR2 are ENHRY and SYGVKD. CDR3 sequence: CAISLAGGTYEQYF. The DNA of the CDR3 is TGTGCCATCAGCCTAGCGGGGGGTACCTACGAGCAGTACTTC.